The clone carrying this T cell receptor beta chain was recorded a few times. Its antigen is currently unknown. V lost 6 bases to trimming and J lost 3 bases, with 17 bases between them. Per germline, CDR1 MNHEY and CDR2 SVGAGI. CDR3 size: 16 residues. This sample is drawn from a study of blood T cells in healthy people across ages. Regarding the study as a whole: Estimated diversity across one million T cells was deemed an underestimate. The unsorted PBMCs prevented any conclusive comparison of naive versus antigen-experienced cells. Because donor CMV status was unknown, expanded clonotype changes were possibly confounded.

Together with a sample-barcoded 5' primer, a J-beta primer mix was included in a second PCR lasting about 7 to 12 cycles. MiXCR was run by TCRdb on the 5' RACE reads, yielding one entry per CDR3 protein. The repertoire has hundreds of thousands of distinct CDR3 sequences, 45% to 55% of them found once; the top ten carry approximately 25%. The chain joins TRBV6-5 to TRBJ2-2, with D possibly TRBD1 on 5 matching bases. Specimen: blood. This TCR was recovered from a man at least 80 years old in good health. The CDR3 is CASSRPGIRDTGELFF. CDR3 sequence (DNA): TGTGCCAGCAGCAGACCAGGGATCCGGGACACCGGGGAGCTGTTTTTT.